The clone carrying this T cell receptor (beta chain) was seen only a few times. This record comes from a study of CD8 T cells in Susac syndrome. The CDR3 loop spans 16 amino acids. Losses at the gene ends were 4 bases for V and 2 bases for J; bases not matched to a gene: 10. Sequencing of TCR beta was performed on blood CD8+ and CD4+ T cells. Bulk CD8+ and CD4+ cells came from magnetic negative isolation; CD8+ TEMRA by FACS. The RNA, about 0.45 to 1 ug, was put through reverse transcription using random hexamers. Amplification of TCR beta CDR3 used immunoSEQ multiplex PCR across 54 Vbeta and 13 Jbeta. TCRdb reprocessed the immunoSEQ multiplex PCR reads with MiXCR, giving one entry per CDR3 protein. The sample comprises some 300,000 distinct CDR3 sequences, 85% of which are singletons, and roughly 0.21% rests with the top ten.

The receptor comes from a human donor with multiple sclerosis. The chain recombines TRBV12-3 or TRBV12-4 with TRBJ1-1, with TRBD1 identical over 7 bases. Input material: CD8+ T cells from PBMCs. The CDR3, as DNA: TGTGCCAGCAGTTGGGGGACAGAAGTTGCTAACACTGAAGCTTTCTTT. Amino acids: CASSWGTEVANTEAFF.